One and the same sample provided the 30 T cell receptor beta chains below, sequenced in a study of T cell repertoires in ileal Crohn's disease. Clones were sequenced by immunoSEQ multiplex PCR, and TCRdb holds only the in-frame ones, with some missing. The sample holds several thousand clones, around 86% seen once. Sequenced input: ileal tissue. Source of these receptors: an adult with Crohn's disease.

The rearrangement joins TRBV5-4 to TRBJ1-1, with 9 bases lining up with TRBD1. The CDR3 runs 15 residues. V gave up 6 bases and J gave up 1 base; unmatched junction bases: 7. Germline V gives CDR1 SGHNT, CDR2 YYREEE (reference sequence). The CDR3 spells CASTDKGQGNTEAFF. In DNA, the CDR3 is TGTGCCAGCACCGACAAGGGACAGGGGAACACTGAAGCTTTCTTT.

The chain carries TRBV28 and TRBJ1-5; D is perhaps TRBD1 (5 bases). The V end lost 4 bases, the J end lost 7 bases, and 17 bases lay between the germline ends. This CDR3 comprises 15 residues. Germline V gene data show CDR1 as MDHEN and CDR2 as SYDVKM. CDR3 in DNA: TGTGCCAGCAGTTCTCCCCCAGGGAACGAGCAGCCCCAGCATTTT. Its protein product is CASSSPPGNEQPQHF. Full variable domain (missing parts from reference TRBV28 and TRBJ1-5): DVKVTQSSRYLVKRTGEKVFLECVQDMDHENMFWYRQDPGLGLRLIYFSYDVKMKEKGDIPEGYSVSREKKERFSLILESASTNQTSMYLCASSSPPGNEQPQHFGDGTRLSIL.

J is TRBJ1-5 and V is TRBV19; a weak D match, TRBD1 (6 bases). This CDR3 has 14 amino acids. Germline V gene lookup returns CDR1 LNHDA and CDR2 SQIVND (reference sequence). Trimming took 3 bases from V and 6 from J, leaving 12 bases between them. DNA of the CDR3: TGTGCCAGTAGTATTAGGGGGGGCGGTCAGCCCCAGCATTTT. Its translation is CASSIRGGGQPQHF. The entire variable domain, with the rest obtained from reference TRBV19 and TRBJ1-5, is as follows: DGGITQSPKYLFRKEGQNVTLSCEQNLNHDAMYWYRQDPGQGLRLIYYSQIVNDFQKGDIAEGYSVSREKKESFPLTVTSAQKNPTAFYLCASSIRGGGQPQHFGDGTRLSIL.

The count of this clone is one. This chain links TRBV2 with TRBJ2-5; D remains unclear. V was trimmed by 4 bases and J by 2 bases, leaving 11 bases between them. Germline values: CDR1 SNHLY, CDR2 FYNNEI. The CDR3 is made up of 14 amino acids. The DNA for the CDR3 is TGTGCCAGCAGTGTTGGCAGCGCTCAAGAGACCCAGTACTTC. It codes for CASSVGSAQETQYF.

The chain couples TRBV2 to TRBJ2-5, with D possibly matching TRBD2 (6 bases). This CDR3 region has 13 residues. Trimming took 9 bases from V and 5 from J, leaving 16 bases between them. Germline-derived CDR1 and CDR2 are SNHLY and FYNNEI. The CDR3, as DNA: TGTGCCAGTGGCGGGGCCGATGGGGAGACCCAGTACTTC. This encodes CASGGADGETQYF.

The chain has TRBV13 and TRBJ1-1; no clear D gene. CDR1 is PRHDT, CDR2 FYEKMQ, per germline (reference sequence). V lost 3 bases, J lost 8 bases, and 7 bases lay in between. The CDR3 extends over 11 amino acids. CDR3 sequence reads: CASSFAGEAFF. Here the CDR3 DNA reads TGTGCCAGCAGCTTCGCAGGAGAAGCTTTCTTT.

This clone appeared once. This chain joins TRBV14 and TRBJ2-1; 8 nucleotides line up with TRBD2. Trimming removed 1 base from V and 4 bases from J; junction bases left unmatched: 3. CDR1 and CDR2 from the germline V gene are SGHDN and FVKESK. The CDR3 loop spans 15 amino acids. This chain's CDR3 is CASSQGGGRYNEQFF. The CDR3 DNA follows: TGTGCCAGCAGCCAAGGCGGGGGGAGGTACAATGAGCAGTTCTTC.

This clone has a single count. V is TRBV4-1 and J is TRBJ2-2; possible D gene TRBD2, 7 bases. The V end was cut by 3 bases, the J end by 0 bases, with 20 bases between. The CDR3 extends over 19 amino acids. CDR1 is MGHRA and CDR2 is YSYEKL in the germline V gene. The DNA for the CDR3 is TGCGCCAGCAGCCACCTCGGGGGGCGGGACCTGGCGAACACCGGGGAGCTGTTTTTT. This codes for CASSHLGGRDLANTGELFF.

This rearrangement joins TRBV7-8 to TRBJ2-7; maybe TRBD1 (6 bases). CDR1 and CDR2 (germline): SGHVS, FQNEAQ. The V end lost 5 bases, the J end lost 4 bases, and 12 bases lay between the germline ends. This CDR3 has 13 residues. CDR3 region: CASSRQQGYEQYF. CDR3 in DNA: TGTGCCAGCAGCAGACAACAGGGATACGAGCAGTACTTC.

The sample holds one count of this clone. V is TRBV25-1 and J is TRBJ2-1, with a weak D call TRBD1 (5 bases). V was clipped by 7 bases and J by 9 bases, with 16 bases between them. Germline CDR1 MGHDK, CDR2 SYGVNS. This CDR3 has 13 residues. CDR3 nucleotides: TGTGCCAGCACCCTCAGGGTAGAAAGTGAGCAGTTCTTC. This codes for CASTLRVESEQFF.

The gene calls are TRBV5-1 and TRBJ2-6, with D maybe TRBD1 (5 bases). Looked up from germline, CDR1 is SGHRS and CDR2 is YFSETQ. V was cut by 5 bases and J by 1 base, with 7 bases left in between. The CDR3 runs to 14 residues. The CDR3 loop is CASSTGSGANVLTF. DNA of the CDR3: TGCGCCAGCAGTACAGGTTCTGGGGCCAACGTCCTGACTTTC.

The genes are TRBV30 and TRBJ1-5; D might be TRBD1 (6 bases). The germline gives CDR1 GTSNPN, CDR2 SVGIG (reference sequence). This CDR3 has 13 residues. V was pared by 2 bases and J by 9 bases, with 14 bases between. The CDR3 sequence: CAWSRDMVRPQHF. The DNA for the CDR3 is TGTGCCTGGAGTCGGGACATGGTCCGGCCCCAGCATTTT.

This clone appeared once. The chain combines TRBV27 with TRBJ2-1, with D perhaps matching TRBD1 (6 bases). Trimming removed 2 bases at V and 1 base at J, with 9 bases between. Germline CDR1 is MNHEY and CDR2 is SMNVEV (reference sequence). The CDR3 has 15 residues. The CDR3 loop reads CASSLRRGSYNEQFF. Written as DNA, the CDR3 is TGTGCCAGCAGTTTACGCAGGGGTTCCTACAATGAGCAGTTCTTC.

The gene calls are TRBV15 and TRBJ2-3; no clear D. Trimming took 1 base from V and 6 from J, leaving 14 bases between them. CDR3 length: 15 residues. Per the germline V gene, CDR1 is LNHNV and CDR2 is YYDKDF (reference sequence). The CDR3 region has the DNA TGTGCCACCAGCAGAGCGATACAGCTTGCCGATACGCAGTATTTT. Residues: CATSRAIQLADTQYF.

This sequence joins TRBV7-2 and TRBJ2-7, with TRBD2 as a possible D gene (6 bases). CDR1 and CDR2 from the germline V gene are SGHTA and FQGNSA. V gave up 4 bases and J gave up 3 bases, with 13 bases separating them. The CDR3 length is 14 residues. The CDR3 DNA reads TGTGCCAGCAGCTCCGGGACTGGTCTCTACGAGCAGTACTTC. It yields the protein CASSSGTGLYEQYF.

The chain recombines TRBV5-4 with TRBJ1-3; D remains unclear. This CDR3 contains 14 residues. CDR1 and CDR2 (germline): SGHNT, YYREEE (reference sequence). V dropped 4 bases and J dropped 4 bases, with 12 bases sitting between them. The CDR3 region has the DNA TGTGCCAGCAGCCCCGGAGGGCCCGGAAACACCATATATTTT. Its protein is CASSPGGPGNTIYF.

This clone turned up a few times. CDR3 sequence: CASSPAVQSISEQYF. CDR3 nucleotide sequence: TGTGCCAGCTCACCTGCGGTGCAGAGTATCTCCGAGCAGTACTTC. V gene TRBV18 combines with J gene TRBJ2-7, with D uncertain. Per the germline V gene, CDR1 is KGHSH and CDR2 is LQKENI. V shed 3 bases and J shed 6 bases, with 18 bases lying between them. CDR3 length: 15 amino acids.

The rearrangement links TRBV6-5 to TRBJ2-1, with D possibly TRBD1 on 5 matching bases. The CDR3 sequence is 13 residues long. Germline V gives CDR1 MNHEY, CDR2 SVGAGI. Trimming stripped 3 bases from V and 6 bases from J, with 9 bases between. CDR3 coding DNA: TGTGCCAGCAGTTATGTAAGGGGCAATGAGCAGTTCTTC. Translated, it gives CASSYVRGNEQFF.

V gene TRBV5-4 combines with J gene TRBJ2-3; possibly TRBD2 for D (7 bases). Trimming removed 5 bases at V and 0 bases at J, with 16 bases between. The germline V gene encodes CDR1 SGHNT and CDR2 YYREEE (reference sequence). The CDR3 length is 16 residues. CDR3 region: CASSTRRGGSTDTQYF. The CDR3, as DNA: TGTGCCAGCAGTACCCGTAGGGGGGGAAGCACAGATACGCAGTATTTT.

The chain combines TRBV7-9 with TRBJ1-3, with 7 bases lining up with TRBD1. V lost 5 bases, J lost 0 bases, and 7 bases stayed unmatched. This CDR3 is built from 16 residues. The V gene's germline CDR1 is SEHNR and CDR2 FQNEAQ (reference sequence). The CDR3 DNA reads TGTGCCAGCAGCAAAGAGACAGGGACCTCTGGAAACACCATATATTTT. This translates into CASSKETGTSGNTIYF. The complete variable domain, with remaining parts taken from reference TRBV7-9 and TRBJ1-3, reads DTGVSQNPRHKITKRGQNVTFRCDPISEHNRLYWYRQTLGQGPEFLTYFQNEAQLEKSRLLSDRFSAERPKGSFSTLEIQRTEQGDSAMYLCASSKETGTSGNTIYFGEGSWLTVV.

The CDR3 nucleotides read TGTGCCAGCAGTTTCCATCCTGCACAGGGAAGGGGAAGCAATCAGCCCCAGCATTTT. Translated, it gives CASSFHPAQGRGSNQPQHF. This chain joins TRBV28 and TRBJ1-5; TRBD1 might be the D (6 bases). The CDR3 covers 19 residues. The V gene's germline CDR1 is MDHEN and CDR2 SYDVKM. The ends were cut back, 3 bases at V and 1 base at J, with 22 bases in the middle.

The gene calls are TRBV28 and TRBJ2-2, with D possibly being TRBD2 (6 bases). V was pared by 1 base and J by 2 bases, with 14 bases between. This CDR3 has 17 amino acids. CDR1 and CDR2 from the germline V gene are MDHEN and SYDVKM. The CDR3 DNA reads as TGTGCCAGCAGTTTATCGAGGAGGGTTGGAAACACCGGGGAGCTGTTTTTT. Translation gives CASSLSRRVGNTGELFF.

The rearrangement uses TRBV7-6 and TRBJ2-3, with 12 bases that match TRBD2. Germline loops: CDR1 SGHVS, CDR2 FNYEAQ. The CDR3 is made up of 16 amino acids. With 4 bases clipped from V and 9 bases from J, the junction kept 11 bases outside the gene matches. The chain's CDR3 is CASSSTSGGFFVTQYF. The CDR3, as DNA: TGTGCCAGCAGCTCGACTAGCGGGGGCTTTTTCGTCACGCAGTATTTT. The entire variable domain, with the rest obtained from reference TRBV7-6 and TRBJ2-3, is as follows: GAGVSQSPRYKVTKRGQDVALRCDPISGHVSLYWYRQALGQGPEFLTYFNYEAQQDKSGLPNDRFSAERPEGSISTLTIQRTEQRDSAMYRCASSSTSGGFFVTQYFGPGTRLTVL.

This chain uses TRBV10-2 with TRBJ2-3; 8 bases agree with TRBD1. V lost 6 bases and J lost 3; bases outside the gene matches: 5. Germline CDR1 is WSHSY and CDR2 is SAAADI. The CDR3 length is 14 residues. CDR3 bases: TGCGCCAGCAGCCAGGGGGCACGGACAGATACGCAGTATTTT. This translates into CASSQGARTDTQYF.

The V and J genes are TRBV6-1 and TRBJ1-5; D might be TRBD1 (5 bases). The CDR3 runs to 14 residues. V lost 5 bases and J lost 3, with 11 bases in between. Germline CDR1 MNHNS, CDR2 SASEGT. The CDR3, as DNA: TGTGCCAGCAGTTTGACAGCTTTCAATCAGCCCCAGCATTTT. Translation gives CASSLTAFNQPQHF.

As concerns this clone: The junction shows a germline mismatch at one end, possibly a read error. The chain is built from TRBV15 and TRBJ1-6; 10 nucleotides line up with TRBD1. CDR1 LNHNV and CDR2 YYDKDF come from the germline V gene (reference sequence). The CDR3 is 14 amino acids. The CDR3, as DNA: TGTGCCACCAGCAGAGGACAGGGGGCTCGAGCCCCTTACTTT. The encoded protein is CATSRGQGARAPYF.

This clone was counted only a few times. The V call is TRBV6-5, the J call TRBJ1-2; no firm D call. The CDR3 loop spans 14 amino acids. Germline CDR1 and CDR2: MNHEY and SVGAGI. V was clipped by 6 bases and J by 0 bases, with 11 bases between them. CDR3 coding DNA: TGTGCCAGCAGGTCGGTGTACCCTAACTATGGCTACACCTTC. This gives the protein CASRSVYPNYGYTF.

The chain has TRBV5-4 and TRBJ1-3, with 7 positions matching TRBD1. CDR3 length equals 14 residues. CDR1 is SGHNT and CDR2 is YYREEE in the germline V gene (reference sequence). V lost 4 bases and J lost 1; bases outside the gene matches: 2. In DNA, the CDR3 is TGTGCCAGCAGCCTGACAGGGTCTGGAAACACCATATATTTT. Translation: CASSLTGSGNTIYF.

The chain recombines TRBV5-4 with TRBJ2-5, with a possible D match to TRBD2 (7 bases). The CDR3 consists of 15 residues. Germline V gene sequence: CDR1 SGHNT, CDR2 YYREEE (reference sequence). Trimming shortened V by 4 bases and J by 5 bases, and 18 bases separated the two germline ends. CDR3 sequence: CASSEGGRGPETQYF. CDR3 sequence (DNA): TGTGCCAGCAGCGAGGGGGGGCGGGGGCCGGAGACCCAGTACTTC.

The V and J genes are TRBV5-1 and TRBJ2-7; TRBD1 agrees at 9 bases. V lost 4 bases and J lost 1; bases outside the gene matches: 15. Germline V gives CDR1 SGHRS, CDR2 YFSETQ. CDR3 length: 18 residues. DNA of the CDR3: TGCGCCAGCAGCCCCGAAGGACAGGGGATTACAGGGTCCTACGAGCAGTACTTC. Protein: CASSPEGQGITGSYEQYF.